This TCR beta chain was identified during a study of technical replicates of blood from a few donors (dated by TCRdb to 2017 to 2019). Comment on this clone: Its antigen has not been determined. No clone much larger than this one lies a single base away; base qualities are absent.

The library was prepared using the immunoSEQ multiplex PCR assay. TCRdb retrieved this table from immuneACCESS and kept in-frame rearrangements only. Not all clones are present; in checked studies, unresolved V genes account for under half, and no reason is known for the remainder. The sample profile shows 50,000 to 65,000 clones; roughly 92% of them were found once. Together, the top ten hold 3.5% to 5.5% of the sample. For CDR1 and CDR2, the germline V gene lists SGHRS and YFSETQ. Trimming removed 0 bases from V and 5 bases from J, leaving 13 bases between the germline ends. CDR3 length: 15 amino acids, cysteine to phenylalanine. CDR3 DNA is the only sequence kept; it has 45 bases, read in frame from the first base.

The specimen sequenced was PBMCs. The sequence links TRBV5-1 to TRBJ2-3, with TRBD2 as a weak D call on 6 bases. This TCR was sampled from a human donor in good health. Some clones in this sample may be carry-over from other donors' samples. The base sequence is TGCGCCAGCAGCTTGGGTTTTTGGGGAGGAGATACGCAGTATTTT. Translated, it gives CASSLGFWGGDTQYF.